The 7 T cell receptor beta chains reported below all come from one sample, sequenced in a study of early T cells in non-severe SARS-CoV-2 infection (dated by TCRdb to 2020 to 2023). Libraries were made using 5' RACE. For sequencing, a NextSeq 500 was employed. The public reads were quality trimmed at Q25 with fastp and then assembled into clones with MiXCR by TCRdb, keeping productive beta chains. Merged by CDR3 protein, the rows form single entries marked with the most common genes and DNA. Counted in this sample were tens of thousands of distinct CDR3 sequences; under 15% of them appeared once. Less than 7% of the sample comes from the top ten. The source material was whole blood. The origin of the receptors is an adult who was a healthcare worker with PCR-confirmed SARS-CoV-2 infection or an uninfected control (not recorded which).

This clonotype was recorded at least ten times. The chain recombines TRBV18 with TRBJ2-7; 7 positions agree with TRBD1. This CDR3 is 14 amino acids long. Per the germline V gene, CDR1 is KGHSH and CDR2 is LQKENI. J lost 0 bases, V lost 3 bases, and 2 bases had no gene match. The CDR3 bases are TGTGCCAGCTCACCGGGACAGAGCTCCTACGAGCAGTACTTC. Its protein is CASSPGQSSYEQYF.

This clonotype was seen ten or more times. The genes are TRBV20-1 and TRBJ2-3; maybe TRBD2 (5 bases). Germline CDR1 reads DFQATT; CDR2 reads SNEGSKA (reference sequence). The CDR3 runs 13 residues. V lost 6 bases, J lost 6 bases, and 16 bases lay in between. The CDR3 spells CSAELRRGDTQYF. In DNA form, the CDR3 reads TGCAGTGCAGAATTACGCCGCGGGGATACGCAGTATTTT.

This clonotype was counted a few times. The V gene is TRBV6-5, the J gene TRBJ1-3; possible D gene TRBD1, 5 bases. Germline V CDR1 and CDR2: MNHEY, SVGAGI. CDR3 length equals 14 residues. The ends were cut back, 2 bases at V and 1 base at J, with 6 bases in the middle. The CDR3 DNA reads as TGTGCCAGCAGTTACGGGGGATCTGGAAACACCATATATTTT. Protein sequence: CASSYGGSGNTIYF.

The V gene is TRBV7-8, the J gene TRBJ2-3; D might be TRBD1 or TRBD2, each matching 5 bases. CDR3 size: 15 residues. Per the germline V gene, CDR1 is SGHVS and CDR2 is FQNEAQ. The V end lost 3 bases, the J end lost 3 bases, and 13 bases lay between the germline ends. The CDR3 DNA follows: TGTGCCAGCAGCTTGAGGGGCGGATGGACAGATACGCAGTATTTT. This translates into CASSLRGGWTDTQYF.

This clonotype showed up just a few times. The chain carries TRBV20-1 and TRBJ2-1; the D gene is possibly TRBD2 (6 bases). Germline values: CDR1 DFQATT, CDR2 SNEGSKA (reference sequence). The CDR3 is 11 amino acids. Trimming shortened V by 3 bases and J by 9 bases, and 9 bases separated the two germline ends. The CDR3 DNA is TGCAGTGCTAGCGCCGGGGGTGAGCAGTTCTTC. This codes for CSASAGGEQFF.

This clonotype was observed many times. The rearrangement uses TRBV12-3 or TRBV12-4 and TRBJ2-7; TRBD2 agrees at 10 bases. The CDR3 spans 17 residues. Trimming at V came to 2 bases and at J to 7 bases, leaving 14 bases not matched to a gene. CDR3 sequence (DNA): TGTGCCAGCAGTTTACCTCTCAGAGCGGGAGGGCCGCGGGAGCAGTACTTC. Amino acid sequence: CASSLPLRAGGPREQYF.

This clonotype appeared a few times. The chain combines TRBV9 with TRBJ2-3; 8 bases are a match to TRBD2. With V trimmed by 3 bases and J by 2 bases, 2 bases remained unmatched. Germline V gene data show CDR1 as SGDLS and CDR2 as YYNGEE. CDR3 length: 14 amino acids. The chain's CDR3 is CASSDSGTTDTQYF. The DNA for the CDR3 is TGTGCCAGCAGCGATAGCGGGACCACAGATACGCAGTATTTT.